One sample yielded the 4 T cell receptor beta chains listed below, sequenced in a study of control samples from healthy donors and cancer patients. Libraries were prepared by immunoSEQ multiplex PCR; TCRdb keeps only in-frame clonotypes and omits some of them. The repertoire consists of 160,000 or so clones, with roughly nine tenths occurring once and the leading ten covering 0.65% to 0.75%. What was sequenced was blood. The receptor source for this set is a woman between 25 and 40 years old in good health.

The chain links TRBV29-1 to TRBJ2-2; D unclear. Germline V gene data show CDR1 as SQVTM and CDR2 as ANQGSEA. The V and J ends lost 5 bases and 6 bases respectively, with 10 bases between them. The CDR3 extends over 12 amino acids. CDR3 amino acids: CSVLRISGELFF. The CDR3 DNA is TGCAGCGTTCTCAGGATCTCCGGGGAGCTGTTTTTT.

The rearrangement links TRBV6-5 to TRBJ1-2; 7 nucleotides align to TRBD1. Per germline, CDR1 MNHEY and CDR2 SVGAGI. Trimming took 8 bases from V and 2 from J; bases not matched to a gene: 11. The CDR3 sequence is 15 residues long. CDR3 sequence (DNA): TGTGCCAGCGGAAAGGGACAGAGATTAAACTATGGCTACACCTTC. This codes for CASGKGQRLNYGYTF.

This chain links TRBV28 with TRBJ2-7; D gene ambiguous. The CDR3 is 14 amino acids. Germline V gene sequence: CDR1 MDHEN, CDR2 SYDVKM. V was clipped by 7 bases and J by 1 base, with 14 bases between them. CDR3 sequence (DNA): TGTGCCAGCAAACAAGGGCGAGATTCCTACGAGCAGTACTTC. Its translation: CASKQGRDSYEQYF.

V and J are TRBV9 and TRBJ2-2; 9 bases are a match to TRBD2. V shed 4 bases and J 3 bases; nucleotides not matched to a gene: 7. The CDR3 contains 16 residues. Per germline, CDR1 SGDLS and CDR2 YYNGEE. This CDR3 reads CASSPRLAADTGELFF. The DNA of the CDR3 is TGTGCCAGCAGCCCTCGACTAGCGGCAGACACCGGGGAGCTGTTTTTT.